A selection of T cell receptor beta chains follows, all from one sample in a study of preoperative IRX-2 immunotherapy in early breast cancer. Data came from immunoSEQ multiplex PCR; TCRdb stores just in-frame clones and leaves some out. The sample yields 55,000 to 70,000 clones, around 94% seen once. The sample was collected from a patient treated with IRX-2 immunotherapy. The receptors here all came from a human donor with breast cancer. CDR3s include the opening cysteine and the closing phenylalanine or tryptophan. The D gene is left open where the match is weak. Clone size, where shown, is once, few, many, or a class for clones that have expanded.

j_call clone_size d_call v_call cdr3_aa cdr3_nt
TRBJ2-7 . . TRBV2 CASNLPGGEQYF TGTGCCAGCAACCTACCCGGGGGCGAGCAGTACTTC
TRBJ2-3 . . TRBV4-3 CASSQDSTILGGPFTDTQYF TGCGCCAGCAGCCAAGATTCCACCATTTTAGGCGGGCCTTTCACAGATACGCAGTATTTT
TRBJ2-1 . TRBD2 TRBV11-2 CASSLRLAGGYGDYEQFF TGTGCCAGCAGCTTACGACTAGCGGGAGGTTATGGGGATTATGAGCAGTTCTTC
TRBJ2-5 . TRBD2 TRBV7-9 CASTQGLAAETQYF TGTGCCAGCACCCAGGGACTAGCGGCAGAGACCCAGTACTTC
TRBJ2-2 few . TRBV7-6 CASSLDLRGAAGELFF TGTGCCAGCAGCTTGGACTTACGGGGGGCAGCGGGGGAGCTGTTTTTT
TRBJ1-6 once . TRBV23-1 CASSPPRGFPLHF TGCGCCAGCAGTCCTCCGAGGGGGTTTCCCCTCCACTTT
TRBJ2-1 . . TRBV9 CASSWVSSYNEQFF TGTGCCAGCAGCTGGGTAAGCTCCTACAATGAGCAGTTCTTC
TRBJ2-5 . TRBD2 TRBV7-9 CASTPGGSGQETQYF TGTGCCAGCACCCCGGGAGGTAGCGGGCAAGAGACCCAGTACTTC
TRBJ2-5 . . TRBV10-1 CASSEVGETQYF TGCGCCAGCAGTGAAGTGGGGGAGACCCAGTACTTC
TRBJ2-7 . . TRBV7-2 CASSSLVWTRLWEQYF TGTGCCAGCAGCTCCCTAGTCTGGACAAGGCTGTGGGAGCAGTACTTC
TRBJ1-6 . TRBD1 TRBV7-2 CASRGQGNSPLHF TGTGCCAGCAGGGGACAGGGGAATTCACCCCTCCACTTT
TRBJ1-2 . . TRBV30 CAWIVRGNHYGYTF TGTGCCTGGATTGTGAGAGGGAATCACTATGGCTACACCTTC
TRBJ1-1 once TRBD1 TRBV4-1 CASSQAGQGEAFF TGCGCCAGCAGCCAAGCGGGACAGGGCGAAGCTTTCTTT
TRBJ1-2 . TRBD1 TRBV18 CASSPFDPGQGVGGYTF TGTGCCAGCTCACCATTCGACCCGGGACAGGGAGTAGGAGGCTACACCTTC
TRBJ2-3 . . TRBV9 CASSVVSGPYTQYF TGTGCCAGCAGCGTAGTCAGCGGCCCGTATACGCAGTATTTT
TRBJ1-6 . . TRBV6-1 CASRPTGRGSPLHF TGTGCCAGCAGGCCCACGGGAAGGGGTTCACCCCTCCACTTT
TRBJ2-3 . . TRBV7-2 CASSSSYTSTDTQYF TGTGCCAGCAGCTCCTCCTACACTAGCACAGATACGCAGTATTTT
TRBJ2-3 . . TRBV21-1 CQQRWSGSGPERVRDTQYF TGTCAGCAAAGGTGGAGTGGCTCGGGCCCAGAGCGAGTTAGAGATACGCAGTATTTT
TRBJ2-7 . . TRBV7-2 CASSLVGLSQNEQYF TGTGCCAGCAGCTTAGTTGGACTAAGCCAAAACGAGCAGTACTTC
TRBJ2-3 . TRBD2 TRBV27 CASSLIRGGALDTQYF TGTGCCAGCAGTTTAATTCGGGGGGGGGCGCTGGATACGCAGTATTTT
TRBJ1-4 . . TRBV5-4 CASSLGGGGEKLFF TGTGCCAGCAGCCTGGGGGGAGGTGGTGAAAAACTGTTTTTT
TRBJ1-2 . TRBD1 TRBV18 CASSADRGYGYTF TGTGCCAGCTCCGCCGACAGGGGCTATGGCTACACCTTC
TRBJ1-1 . . TRBV6-5 CASSRKDGNTEAFF TGTGCCAGCAGTCGCAAAGATGGGAACACTGAAGCTTTCTTT
TRBJ2-3 . TRBD2 TRBV27 CASGRTSSTDTQYF TGTGCCAGCGGTCGGACTAGCAGCACAGATACGCAGTATTTT
TRBJ2-1 . TRBD1 TRBV5-4 CASSLDRGKHNEQFF TGTGCCAGCAGCTTGGACAGGGGCAAACACAATGAGCAGTTCTTC
TRBJ2-1 . TRBD1 TRBV28 CASSARTGGGNNGEQFF TGTGCCAGCAGTGCCAGGACAGGGGGCGGTAATAACGGTGAGCAGTTCTTC
TRBJ2-7 . . TRBV2 CASSRSYEQYF TGTGCCAGCAGTCGCTCCTACGAGCAGTACTTC
TRBJ2-1 once TRBD2 TRBV6-5 CASSKSFSGRRQFF TGTGCCAGCAGTAAATCCTTTAGCGGGAGGCGGCAGTTCTTC
TRBJ2-2 . . TRBV5-1 CASSLAGTNGELFF TGCGCCAGCAGCTTGGCCGGGACAAACGGGGAGCTGTTTTTT